The next 2 T cell receptor beta chains were all read from a single sample in a study of vaccination and CD4 T cells after COVID-19. These TCRs' antigens remain unknown. Documented treatment: roughly nine-day PBMC culture with coronavirus spike peptide pools or control peptides (ViraFEST assay). The Oncomine TCR Beta short-read assay sequenced DNA from cultured CD4+ T cells. Using its own MiXCR run on the PCR reads, TCRdb lists one record per CDR3 protein. The profile shows about 10,000 distinct CDR3 sequences, 45% to 65% of them singletons. Sequencing was done on a sample of CD4+ T cells from blood, cultured in vitro. All receptors come from a human donor who had recovered from COVID-19.

V gene TRBV6-5 combines with J gene TRBJ1-6; D gene unclear. This CDR3 is built from 13 residues. Germline-derived CDR1 and CDR2 are MNHEY and SVGAGI. Trimming stripped 2 bases from V and 5 bases from J, with 4 bases between. The DNA of the CDR3 is TGTGCCAGCAGTTACGGCAATAATTCACCCCTCCACTTT. It encodes CASSYGNNSPLHF.

The chain joins TRBV11-1 to TRBJ2-7; D may be TRBD2 (6 bases). The ends were cut back, 2 bases at V and 0 bases at J, with 8 bases in the middle. Looked up from germline, CDR1 is SGHAT and CDR2 is FQDESV (reference sequence). The CDR3 sequence is 14 residues long. The CDR3 nucleotides are TGTGCCAGCAGCTTAAGGACTAACTCCTACGAGCAGTACTTC. Amino acid sequence: CASSLRTNSYEQYF.